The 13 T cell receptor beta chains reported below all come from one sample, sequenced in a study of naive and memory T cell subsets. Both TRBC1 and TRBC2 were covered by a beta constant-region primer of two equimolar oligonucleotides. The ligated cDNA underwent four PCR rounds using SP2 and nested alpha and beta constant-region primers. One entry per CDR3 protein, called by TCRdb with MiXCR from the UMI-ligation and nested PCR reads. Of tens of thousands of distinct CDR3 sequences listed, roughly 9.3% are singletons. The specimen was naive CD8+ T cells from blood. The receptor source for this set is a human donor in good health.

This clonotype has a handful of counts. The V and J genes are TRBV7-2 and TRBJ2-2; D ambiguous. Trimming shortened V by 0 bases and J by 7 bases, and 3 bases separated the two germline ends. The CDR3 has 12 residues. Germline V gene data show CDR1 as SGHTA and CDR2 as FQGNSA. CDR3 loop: CASSLAGGELFF. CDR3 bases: TGTGCCAGCAGCTTAGCGGGCGGGGAGCTGTTTTTT.

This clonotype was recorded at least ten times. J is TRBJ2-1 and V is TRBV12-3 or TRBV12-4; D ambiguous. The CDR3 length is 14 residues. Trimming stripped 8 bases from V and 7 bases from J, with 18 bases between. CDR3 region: CASGQFRFRNEQFF. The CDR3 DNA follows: TGTGCCAGCGGTCAGTTTAGGTTTAGGAATGAGCAGTTCTTC.

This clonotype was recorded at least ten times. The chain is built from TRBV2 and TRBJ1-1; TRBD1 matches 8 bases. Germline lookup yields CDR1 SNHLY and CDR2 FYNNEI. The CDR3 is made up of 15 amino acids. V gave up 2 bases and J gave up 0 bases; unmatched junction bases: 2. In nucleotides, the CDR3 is TGTGCCAGCAGTGAAACAGGGGGTATGAACACTGAAGCTTTCTTT. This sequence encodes CASSETGGMNTEAFF. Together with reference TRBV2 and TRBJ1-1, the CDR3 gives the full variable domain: EPEVTQTPSHQVTQMGQEVILRCVPISNHLYFYWYRQILGQKVEFLVSFYNNEISEKSEIFDDQFSVERPDGSNFTLKIRSTKLEDSAMYFCASSETGGMNTEAFFGQGTRLTVV.

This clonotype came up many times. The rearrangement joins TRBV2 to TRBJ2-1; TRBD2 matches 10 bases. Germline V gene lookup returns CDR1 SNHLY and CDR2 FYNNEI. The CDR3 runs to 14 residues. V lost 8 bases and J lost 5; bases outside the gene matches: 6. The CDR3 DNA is TGTGCCAGCCGGACTAGCGGAGCCCACAATGAGCAGTTCTTC. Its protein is CASRTSGAHNEQFF.

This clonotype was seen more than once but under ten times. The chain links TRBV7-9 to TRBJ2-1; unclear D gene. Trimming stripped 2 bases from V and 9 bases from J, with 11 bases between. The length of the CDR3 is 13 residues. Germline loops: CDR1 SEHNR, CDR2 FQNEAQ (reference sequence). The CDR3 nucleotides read TGTGCCAGCAGCTTATCCGTGGAGCGTGAGCAGTTCTTC. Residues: CASSLSVEREQFF.

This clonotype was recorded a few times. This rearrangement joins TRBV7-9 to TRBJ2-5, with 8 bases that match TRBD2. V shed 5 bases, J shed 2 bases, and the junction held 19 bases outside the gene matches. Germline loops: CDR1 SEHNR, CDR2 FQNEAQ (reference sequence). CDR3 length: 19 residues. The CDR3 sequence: CASSLMGVYSGKPQETQYF. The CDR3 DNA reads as TGTGCCAGCAGCCTAATGGGTGTCTATAGCGGGAAGCCACAAGAGACCCAGTACTTC.

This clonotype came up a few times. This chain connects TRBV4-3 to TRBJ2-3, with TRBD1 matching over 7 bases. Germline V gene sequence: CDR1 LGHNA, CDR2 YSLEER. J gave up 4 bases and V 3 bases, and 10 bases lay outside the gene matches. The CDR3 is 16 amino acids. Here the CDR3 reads CASSHTLGQVADTQYF. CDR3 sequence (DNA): TGCGCCAGCAGCCACACCTTAGGACAGGTAGCAGATACGCAGTATTTT.

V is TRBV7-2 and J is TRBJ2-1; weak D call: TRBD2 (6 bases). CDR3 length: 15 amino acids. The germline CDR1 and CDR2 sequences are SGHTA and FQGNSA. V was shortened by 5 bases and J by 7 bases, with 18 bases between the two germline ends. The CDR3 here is CASSPGGPRLNEQFF. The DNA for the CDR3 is TGTGCCAGCAGCCCCGGGGGACCCCGCCTGAATGAGCAGTTCTTC.

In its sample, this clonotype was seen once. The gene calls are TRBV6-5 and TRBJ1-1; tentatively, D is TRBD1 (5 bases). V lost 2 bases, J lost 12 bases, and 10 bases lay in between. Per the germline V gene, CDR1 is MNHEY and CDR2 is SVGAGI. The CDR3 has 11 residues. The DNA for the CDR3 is TGTGCCAGCAGTTACGGGGGGTCAACTTTCTTT. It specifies CASSYGGSTFF.

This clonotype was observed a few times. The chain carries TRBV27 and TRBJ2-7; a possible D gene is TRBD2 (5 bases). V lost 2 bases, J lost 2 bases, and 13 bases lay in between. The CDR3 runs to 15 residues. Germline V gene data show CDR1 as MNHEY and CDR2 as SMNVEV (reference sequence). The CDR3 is CASSLRGRVTYEQYF. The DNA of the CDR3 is TGTGCCAGCAGTTTACGGGGAAGGGTAACCTACGAGCAGTACTTC.

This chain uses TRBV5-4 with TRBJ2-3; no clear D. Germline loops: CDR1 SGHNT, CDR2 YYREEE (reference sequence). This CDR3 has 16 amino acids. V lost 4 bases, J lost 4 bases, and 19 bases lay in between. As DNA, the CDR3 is TGTGCCAGCAGCAAGAGGCCCCGGTCGAGCGCAGATACGCAGTATTTT. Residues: CASSKRPRSSADTQYF.

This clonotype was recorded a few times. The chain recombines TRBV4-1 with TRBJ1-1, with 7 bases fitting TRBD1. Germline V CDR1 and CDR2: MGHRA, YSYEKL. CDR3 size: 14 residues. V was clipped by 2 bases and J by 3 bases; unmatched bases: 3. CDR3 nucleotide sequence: TGCGCCAGCAGCCAATACAGGGGCGACACTGAAGCTTTCTTT. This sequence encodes CASSQYRGDTEAFF.

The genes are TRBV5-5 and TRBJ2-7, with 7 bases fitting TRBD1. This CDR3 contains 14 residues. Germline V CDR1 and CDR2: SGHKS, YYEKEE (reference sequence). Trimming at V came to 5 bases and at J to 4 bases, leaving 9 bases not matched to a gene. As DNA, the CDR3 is TGTGCCAGCAGACCCGCAGGGGGAAGTTACGAGCAGTACTTC. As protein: CASRPAGGSYEQYF.